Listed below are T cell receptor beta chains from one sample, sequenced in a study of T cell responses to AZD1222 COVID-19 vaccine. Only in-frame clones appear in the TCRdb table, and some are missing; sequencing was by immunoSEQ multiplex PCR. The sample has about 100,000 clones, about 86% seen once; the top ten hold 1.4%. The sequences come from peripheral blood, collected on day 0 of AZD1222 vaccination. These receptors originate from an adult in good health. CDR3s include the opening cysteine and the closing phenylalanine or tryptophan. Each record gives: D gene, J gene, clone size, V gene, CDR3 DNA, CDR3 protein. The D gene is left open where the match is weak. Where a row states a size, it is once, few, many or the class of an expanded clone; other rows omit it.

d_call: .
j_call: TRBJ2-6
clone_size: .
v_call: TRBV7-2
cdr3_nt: TGTGCCAGCAGCTTGGTGGGGCTGGCTGGGGCCAACGTCCTGACTTTC
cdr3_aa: CASSLVGLAGANVLTF

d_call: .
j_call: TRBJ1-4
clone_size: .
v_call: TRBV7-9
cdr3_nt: TGTGCCAGCAGCCAAGGGGGTCGGGAAAAACTGTTTTTT
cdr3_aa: CASSQGGREKLFF

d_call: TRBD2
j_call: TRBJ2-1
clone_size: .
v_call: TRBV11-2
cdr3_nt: TGTGCCAGCAGCTTTGGGGCTAGCGGGAGCTATGAGCAGTTCTTC
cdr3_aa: CASSFGASGSYEQFF

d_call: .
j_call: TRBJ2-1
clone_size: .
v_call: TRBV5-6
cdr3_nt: TGTGCCAGCAGCTCCCCGGCGGGAAAGCAATACAATGAGCAGTTCTTC
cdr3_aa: CASSSPAGKQYNEQFF

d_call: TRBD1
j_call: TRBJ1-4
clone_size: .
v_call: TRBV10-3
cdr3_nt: TGTGCCATATCAGGGGGGAGAAATGAAAAACTGTTTTTT
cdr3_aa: CAISGGRNEKLFF

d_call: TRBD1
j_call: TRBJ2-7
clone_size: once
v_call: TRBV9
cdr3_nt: TGTGCCAGCAGCCCCGCAGACAGGGTCCACGAGCAGTACTTC
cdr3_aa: CASSPADRVHEQYF

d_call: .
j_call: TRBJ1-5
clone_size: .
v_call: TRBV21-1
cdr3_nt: TGTGCCAGCAGCAAAGATAAAGGGGATCAGCCCCAGCATTTT
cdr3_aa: CASSKDKGDQPQHF

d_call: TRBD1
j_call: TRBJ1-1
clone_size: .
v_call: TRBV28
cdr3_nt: TGTGCCAGCAGTCCGGGACAGGATCTGAACACTGAAGCTTTCTTT
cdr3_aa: CASSPGQDLNTEAFF

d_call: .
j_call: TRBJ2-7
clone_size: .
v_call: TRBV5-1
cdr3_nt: TGCGCCAGCAGTACAGGGATTTTAGGCTACGAGCAGTACTTC
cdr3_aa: CASSTGILGYEQYF

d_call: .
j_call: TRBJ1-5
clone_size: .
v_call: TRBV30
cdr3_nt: TGTGCCTGGAGTGTAAAGCAGGGAGGTTTTAATAGCAATCAGCCCCAGCATTTT
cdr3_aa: CAWSVKQGGFNSNQPQHF

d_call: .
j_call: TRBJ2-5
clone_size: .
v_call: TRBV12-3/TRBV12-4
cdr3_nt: TGTGCCAGCAGTTTGACAGGAGAGACCCAGTACTTC
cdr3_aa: CASSLTGETQYF

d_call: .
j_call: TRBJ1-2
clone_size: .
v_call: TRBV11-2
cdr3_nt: TGTGCCAGCAGCCCCGCCAGGGGCAGGGACTATGGCTACACCTTC
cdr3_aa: CASSPARGRDYGYTF

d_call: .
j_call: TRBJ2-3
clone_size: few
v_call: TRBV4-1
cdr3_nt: TGCGCCAGCAGCCAAAGCCTCACAGATACGCAGTATTTT
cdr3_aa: CASSQSLTDTQYF

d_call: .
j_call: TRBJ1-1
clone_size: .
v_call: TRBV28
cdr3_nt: TGTGCCAGCATTCGGCAGGGTCGGGGCACTGAAGCTTTCTTT
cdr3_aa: CASIRQGRGTEAFF

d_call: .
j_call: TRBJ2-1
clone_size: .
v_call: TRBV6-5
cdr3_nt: TGTGCCAGCAGCGGTGCTCTTTACAATGAGCAGTTCTTC
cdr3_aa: CASSGALYNEQFF

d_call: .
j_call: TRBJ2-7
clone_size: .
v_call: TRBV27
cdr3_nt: TGTGCCAGCAGTTTAGAGGGGGGAGGTTCCCCCTCCTACGAGCAGTACTTC
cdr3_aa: CASSLEGGGSPSYEQYF

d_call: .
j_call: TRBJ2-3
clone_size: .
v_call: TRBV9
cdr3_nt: TGTGCCAGCACCGCCGCTTCAGGGGGAGGTACGCAGTATTTT
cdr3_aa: CASTAASGGGTQYF

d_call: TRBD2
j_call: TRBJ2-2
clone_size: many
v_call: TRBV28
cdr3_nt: TGTGCCAGCAGTCTCGGACTAGCGGGGTGGATAAACACCGGGGAGCTGTTTTTT
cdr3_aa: CASSLGLAGWINTGELFF

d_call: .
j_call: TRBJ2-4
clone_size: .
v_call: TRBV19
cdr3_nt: TGTGCCAGTAGTTTACGGGGGACGGACATTCAGTACTTC
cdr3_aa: CASSLRGTDIQYF

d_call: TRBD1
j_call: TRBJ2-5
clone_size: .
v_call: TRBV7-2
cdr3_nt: TGTGCCAGCAGCTTTGGACAGGGAGGAGGAGAGACCCAGTACTTC
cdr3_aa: CASSFGQGGGETQYF

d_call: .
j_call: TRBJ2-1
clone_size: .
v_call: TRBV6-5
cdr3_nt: TGTGCCAGCAGTCCCTTCCGGGACAATGAGCAGTTCTTC
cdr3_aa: CASSPFRDNEQFF

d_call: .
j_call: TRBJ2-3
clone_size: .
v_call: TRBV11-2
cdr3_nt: TGTGCCAGCAGCTGGGGTCTCAGCACAGATACGCAGTATTTT
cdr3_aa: CASSWGLSTDTQYF

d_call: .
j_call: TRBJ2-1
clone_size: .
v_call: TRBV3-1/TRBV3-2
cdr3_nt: TGTGCCAGCAGCCAAATAGGGGGGGGGACCAATGAGCAGTTCTTC
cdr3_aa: CASSQIGGGTNEQFF

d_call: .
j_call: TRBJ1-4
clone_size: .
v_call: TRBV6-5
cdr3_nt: TGTGCCAGCAGTTACTCGATAGGGGCCGGCGAAAAACTGTTTTTT
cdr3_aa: CASSYSIGAGEKLFF

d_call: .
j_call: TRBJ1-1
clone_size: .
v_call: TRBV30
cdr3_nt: TGTGCCGGTGGGGGAGGCACGATAAACACTGAAGCTTTCTTT
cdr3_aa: CAGGGGTINTEAFF

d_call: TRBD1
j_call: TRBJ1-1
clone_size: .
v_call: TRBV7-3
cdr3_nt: TGTGCCAGCAGCTCACAGGGGGGGAAAGAAGCTTTCTTT
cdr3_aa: CASSSQGGKEAFF

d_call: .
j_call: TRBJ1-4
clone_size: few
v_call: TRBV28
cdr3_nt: TGTGCCACCAAATTTGGCGGATCTGCGAATGAAAAACTGTTTTTT
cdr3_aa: CATKFGGSANEKLFF

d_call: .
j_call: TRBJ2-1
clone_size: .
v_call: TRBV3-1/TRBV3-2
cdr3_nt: TGTGCCAGCAGCCAAGAGGATCGCAGGGCCGGTGAGCAGTTCTTC
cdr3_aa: CASSQEDRRAGEQFF

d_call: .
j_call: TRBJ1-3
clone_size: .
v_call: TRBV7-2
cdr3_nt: TGTGCCAGCAGCTTCCTGACACCGAACTCTGGAAACACCATATATTTT
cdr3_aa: CASSFLTPNSGNTIYF

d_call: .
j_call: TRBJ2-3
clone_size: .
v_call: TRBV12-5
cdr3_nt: TGTGCTAGTGGTTCGGACGGCCCTTGGTATTTT
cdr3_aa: CASGSDGPWYF

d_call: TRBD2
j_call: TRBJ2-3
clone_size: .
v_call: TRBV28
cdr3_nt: TGTGCCAGCAGTTCCATCGGGACTAGCGGCACAGATACGCAGTATTTT
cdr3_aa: CASSSIGTSGTDTQYF

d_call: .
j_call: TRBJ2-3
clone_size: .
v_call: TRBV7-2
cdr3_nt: TGTGCCAGCAGCTTTGTTGCAGATACGCAGTATTTT
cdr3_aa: CASSFVADTQYF

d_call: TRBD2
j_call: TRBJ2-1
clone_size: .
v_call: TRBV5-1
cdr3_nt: TGCGCCAGCAGCTTTGAGGGCGGGAGGGCGTTTCGGCAGTTCTTC
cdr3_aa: CASSFEGGRAFRQFF

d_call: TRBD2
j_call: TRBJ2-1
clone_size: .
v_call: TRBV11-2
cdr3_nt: TGTGCCAGCAGCTTATCGTCTAGCGGGAGTGACAATGAGCAGTTCTTC
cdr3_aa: CASSLSSSGSDNEQFF

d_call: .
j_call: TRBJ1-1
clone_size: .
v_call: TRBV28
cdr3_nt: TGTGCCAGCAGTTCGACCCTTAATGAAGCTTTCTTT
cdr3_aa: CASSSTLNEAFF

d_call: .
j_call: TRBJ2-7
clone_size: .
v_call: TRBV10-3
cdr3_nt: TGTGCCATCGGACAGTACGAGCAGTACTTC
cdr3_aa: CAIGQYEQYF

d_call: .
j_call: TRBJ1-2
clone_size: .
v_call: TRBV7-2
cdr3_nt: TGTGCCAGCAGCCAGGACGGTGGCTACACCTTC
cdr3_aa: CASSQDGGYTF

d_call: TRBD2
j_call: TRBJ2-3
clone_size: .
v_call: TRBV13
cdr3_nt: TGTGCCAGCAGCTTACTTGGGCTAGCGGGAGTGACAGATACGCAGTATTTT
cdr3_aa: CASSLLGLAGVTDTQYF

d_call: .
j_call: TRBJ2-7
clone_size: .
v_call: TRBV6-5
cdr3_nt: TGTGCCAGCAGTACGGACAGCTACGAGCAGTACTTC
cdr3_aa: CASSTDSYEQYF

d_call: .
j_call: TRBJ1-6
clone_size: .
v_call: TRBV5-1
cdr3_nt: TGCGCCAGCAGCTTGGGGCACCCGGAACCCCTCCACTTT
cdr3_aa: CASSLGHPEPLHF

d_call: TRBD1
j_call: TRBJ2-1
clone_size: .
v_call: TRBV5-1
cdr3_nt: TGCGCCAGCAGCACACGAGCAACAGGGGCGGCTGGTGAGCAGTTCTTC
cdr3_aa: CASSTRATGAAGEQFF

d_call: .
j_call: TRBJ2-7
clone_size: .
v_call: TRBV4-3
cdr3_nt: TGCGCCAGCAGCCTCCGCCGGCTGGTCTCCTACGAGCAGTACTTC
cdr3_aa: CASSLRRLVSYEQYF

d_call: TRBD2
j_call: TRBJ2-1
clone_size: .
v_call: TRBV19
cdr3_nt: TGTGCCAGTAGCCCCTATGCGAGCGGGAGGAATGAGCAGTTCTTC
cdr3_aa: CASSPYASGRNEQFF

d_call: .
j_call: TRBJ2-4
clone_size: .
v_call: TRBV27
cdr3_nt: TGTGCCAGCAGTTTATGGGGAGCGAGCAAAAACATTCAGTACTTC
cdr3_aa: CASSLWGASKNIQYF

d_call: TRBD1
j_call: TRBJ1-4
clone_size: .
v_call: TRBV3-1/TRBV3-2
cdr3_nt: TGTGCCAGCAGCCTGGGACAGGGGGCGAGCGGAGAAAAACTGTTTTTT
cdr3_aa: CASSLGQGASGEKLFF

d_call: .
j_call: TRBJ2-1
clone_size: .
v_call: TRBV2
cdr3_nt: TGTGCCAGCAGAGGATTACCCAATGAGCAGTTCTTC
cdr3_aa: CASRGLPNEQFF

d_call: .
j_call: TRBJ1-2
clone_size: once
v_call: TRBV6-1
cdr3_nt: TGTGCCAGCAGTGAAGGGACAACTAACTATGGCTACACCTTC
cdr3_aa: CASSEGTTNYGYTF

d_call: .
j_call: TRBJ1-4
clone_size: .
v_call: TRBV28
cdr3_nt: TGTGCCAGCAGCCAAGAACAGGGAAGGTCCGAAAAACTGTTTTTT
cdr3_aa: CASSQEQGRSEKLFF

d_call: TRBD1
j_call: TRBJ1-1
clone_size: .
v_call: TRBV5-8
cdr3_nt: TGTGCCAGCAGCCGCCTTGCACAGGGGGACACTGAAGCTTTCTTT
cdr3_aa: CASSRLAQGDTEAFF

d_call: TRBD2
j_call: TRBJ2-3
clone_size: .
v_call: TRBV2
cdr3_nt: TGTGCCAGCAGTGAAGACCGGACTAGCGGCACAGATACGCAGTATTTT
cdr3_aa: CASSEDRTSGTDTQYF

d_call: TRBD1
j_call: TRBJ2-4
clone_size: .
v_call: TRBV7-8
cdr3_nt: TGTGCCAGCAGCTACCCGACAGGGAGTGCCAAAAACATTCAGTACTTC
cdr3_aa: CASSYPTGSAKNIQYF